This entry is about one T cell receptor beta chain. The antigen is unknown. This entry is derived from a study of CD8+ T cells in alopecia areata. General study findings and limits: Across lesional scalp, and particularly alopecia totalis/universalis, clonality surpassed that of normal scalp.

Documented treatment: oral pan-JAK inhibitor, 5-10 mg twice daily. cDNA serving as the sequencing template came from extracted, reverse transcribed RNA. Profiling relied on immunoSEQ multiplex PCR, and the TCRdb table lists in-frame clones only, not all of them. The sample carries approximately 180,000 clones, 64% recorded once. Looked up from germline, CDR1 is SGHTA and CDR2 is FQGNSA. V was trimmed by 3 bases and J by 2 bases, leaving 14 bases between them. There are 15 residues in the CDR3. This receptor was identified in a human donor with alopecia areata. Sequencing used CD4+ T cells sorted from blood, obtained around week 47, from a patient treated with tofacitinib. J is TRBJ2-7 and V is TRBV7-2; tentatively, D is TRBD2 (5 bases). CDR3 nucleotides: TGTGCCAGCAGCTTGGTTTCCGGGGTCCCCTACGAGCAGTACTTC. Residues: CASSLVSGVPYEQYF.